This TCR beta chain was sequenced in a study of CD8 T cells in Susac syndrome. With 6 bases removed from V and 5 bases from J, the gap between germline ends came to 11 bases. The CDR3 extends over 11 amino acids. Per the germline V gene, CDR1 is DFQATT and CDR2 is SNEGSKA (reference sequence). An input of roughly 0.45 to 1 ug of RNA was subjected to reverse transcription using random hexamers. An immunoSEQ multiplex PCR generated amplified TCR beta CDR3 products spanning 54 Vbeta and 13 Jbeta. TCRdb reanalysed the immunoSEQ multiplex PCR reads using MiXCR and keeps one entry per CDR3 protein. The repertoire holds 300,000 to 350,000 distinct CDR3 sequences, with 92% as singletons. From blood CD8+ and CD4+ T cells, the TCR beta chain was sequenced.

The source material was CD4+ T cells from PBMCs. The V and J genes are TRBV20-1 and TRBJ2-7; D not certain. This TCR came from a human donor with multiple sclerosis. CDR3 amino acids: CSALGPDEQYF. CDR3 DNA: TGCAGTGCCCTAGGGCCAGACGAGCAGTACTTC.